This T cell receptor (beta chain) was sequenced in a study of blood T cell repertoires in COVID-19. Background on the study: PBMCs, B-cell-depleted T cells, or T cells provided the cDNA or gDNA that made up the material.

This CDR3 contains 14 residues. In germline, CDR1 is MDHEN, CDR2 SYDVKM. V shed 8 bases and J shed 7 bases, with 18 bases lying between them. In the authors' methods: Quantification of nucleated cells was approximated via reference gene primer amplification. The assay was immunoSEQ multiplex PCR, and TCRdb's table has in-frame clones only and misses some. The DNA gave D and trimming, while V, J and clone size come from that table. This table holds 40,000 or so clones, around 85% found once. V gene TRBV28 combines with J gene TRBJ2-1; D is possibly TRBD2 (5 bases). Sequences were obtained from peripheral blood. The receptor was derived from a human donor in a cohort sampled during active COVID-19. CDR3 protein: CASRGGLGSNEQFF. The CDR3 DNA is TGTGCCAGCCGGGGTGGGCTGGGGTCGAATGAGCAGTTCTTC.